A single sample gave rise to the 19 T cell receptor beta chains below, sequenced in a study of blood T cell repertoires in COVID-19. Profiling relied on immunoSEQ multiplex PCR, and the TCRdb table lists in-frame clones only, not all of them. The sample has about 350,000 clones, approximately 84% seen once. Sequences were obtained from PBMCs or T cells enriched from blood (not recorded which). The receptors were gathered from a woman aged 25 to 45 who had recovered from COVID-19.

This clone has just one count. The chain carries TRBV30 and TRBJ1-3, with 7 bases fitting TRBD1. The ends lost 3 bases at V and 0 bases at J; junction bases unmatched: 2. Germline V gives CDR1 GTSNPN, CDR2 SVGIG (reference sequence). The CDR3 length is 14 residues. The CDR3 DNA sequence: TGTGCCTGGAGGGGGACAGTCTCTGGAAACACCATATATTTT. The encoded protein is CAWRGTVSGNTIYF.

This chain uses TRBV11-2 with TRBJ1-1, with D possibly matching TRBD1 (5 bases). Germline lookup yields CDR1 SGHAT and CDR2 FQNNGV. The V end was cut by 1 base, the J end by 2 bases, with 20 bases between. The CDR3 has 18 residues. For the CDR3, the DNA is TGTGCCAGCAGCTTAGGACAGAATATTCTCGCTATTAACACTGAAGCTTTCTTT. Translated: CASSLGQNILAINTEAFF.

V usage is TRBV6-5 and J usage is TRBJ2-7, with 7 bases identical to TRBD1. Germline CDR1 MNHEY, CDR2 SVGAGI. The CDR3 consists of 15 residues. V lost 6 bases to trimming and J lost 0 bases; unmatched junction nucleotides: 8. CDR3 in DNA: TGTGCCAGCAGCCGAGACAGGGATACCTCCTACGAGCAGTACTTC. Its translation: CASSRDRDTSYEQYF.

The CDR3 sequence is CSVGGQNQPQHF. The DNA for the CDR3 is TGCAGCGTTGGGGGACAAAATCAGCCCCAGCATTTT. The chain recombines TRBV29-1 with TRBJ1-5; perhaps TRBD1 as D (6 bases). The CDR3 loop spans 12 amino acids. V gave up 4 bases and J gave up 4 bases, with 8 bases separating them. The germline V gene encodes CDR1 SQVTM and CDR2 ANQGSEA.

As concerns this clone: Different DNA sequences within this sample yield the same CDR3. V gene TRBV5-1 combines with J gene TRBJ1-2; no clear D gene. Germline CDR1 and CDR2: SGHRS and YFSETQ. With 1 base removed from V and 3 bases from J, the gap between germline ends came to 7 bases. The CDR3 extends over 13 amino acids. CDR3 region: CASSLSGDYGYTF. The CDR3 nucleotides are TGCGCCAGCAGCTTGAGCGGGGACTATGGCTACACCTTC.

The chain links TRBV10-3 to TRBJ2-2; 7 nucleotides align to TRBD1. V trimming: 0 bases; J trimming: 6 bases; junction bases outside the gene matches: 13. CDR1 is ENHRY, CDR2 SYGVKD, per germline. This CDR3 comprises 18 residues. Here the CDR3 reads CAISESPWTGSSSGELFF. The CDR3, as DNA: TGTGCCATCAGTGAGTCGCCATGGACAGGATCATCATCCGGGGAGCTGTTTTTT.

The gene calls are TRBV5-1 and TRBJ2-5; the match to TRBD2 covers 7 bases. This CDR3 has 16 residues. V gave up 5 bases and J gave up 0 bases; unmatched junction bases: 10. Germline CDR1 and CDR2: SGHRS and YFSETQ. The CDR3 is CASRKAAGSHQETQYF. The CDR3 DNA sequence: TGCGCCAGCAGAAAGGCAGCGGGGTCGCACCAAGAGACCCAGTACTTC.

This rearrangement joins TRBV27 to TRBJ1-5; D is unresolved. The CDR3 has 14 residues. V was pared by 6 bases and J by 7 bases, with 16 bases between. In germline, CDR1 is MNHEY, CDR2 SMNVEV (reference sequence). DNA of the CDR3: TGTGCCAGCAGAGCAAGCGGGTGGCAACAGCCCCAGCATTTT. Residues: CASRASGWQQPQHF.

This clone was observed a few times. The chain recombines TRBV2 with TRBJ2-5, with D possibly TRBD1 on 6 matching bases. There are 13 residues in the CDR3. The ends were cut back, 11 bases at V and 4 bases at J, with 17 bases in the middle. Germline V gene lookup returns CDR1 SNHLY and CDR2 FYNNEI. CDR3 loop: CASQGAPPETQYF. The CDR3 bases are TGTGCCTCACAGGGAGCTCCGCCAGAGACCCAGTACTTC.

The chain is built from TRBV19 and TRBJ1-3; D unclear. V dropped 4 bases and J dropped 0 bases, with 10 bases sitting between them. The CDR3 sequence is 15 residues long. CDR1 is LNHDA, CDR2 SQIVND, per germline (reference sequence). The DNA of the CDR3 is TGTGCCAGTAGTACCTCCCGGGGCTCTGGAAACACCATATATTTT. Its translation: CASSTSRGSGNTIYF.

The CDR3, as DNA: TGTGCCAGAAGCCGCTTGGGGAGGAACACTGAAGCTTTCTTT. Translation: CARSRLGRNTEAFF. The chain links TRBV5-3 to TRBJ1-1; unclear D gene. TRBV5-3 is recorded as an ORF, its role being uncertain. The V and J ends lost 4 bases and 1 base respectively, with 11 bases between them. This CDR3 comprises 14 residues.

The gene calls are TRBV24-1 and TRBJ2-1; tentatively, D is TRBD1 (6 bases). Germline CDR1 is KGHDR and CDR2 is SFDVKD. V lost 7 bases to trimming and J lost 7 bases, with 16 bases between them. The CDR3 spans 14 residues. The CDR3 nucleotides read TGTGCCACCAGGGCTACAGGGTCTCGGAATGAGCAGTTCTTC. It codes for CATRATGSRNEQFF.

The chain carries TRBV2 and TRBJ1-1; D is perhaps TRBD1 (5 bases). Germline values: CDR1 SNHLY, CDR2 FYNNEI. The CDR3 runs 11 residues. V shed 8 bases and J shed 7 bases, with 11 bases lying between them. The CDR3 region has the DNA TGTGCCAGCGGGGGAGGGGATGAAGCTTTCTTT. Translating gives CASGGGDEAFF.

CDR3 sequence: CASSLQGLVYTF. DNA of the CDR3: TGTGCCAGCAGCTTACAGGGATTGGTCTACACCTTC. The V call is TRBV7-9, the J call TRBJ1-2; D perhaps matches TRBD1 (5 bases). The CDR3 runs 12 residues. CDR1 is SEHNR, CDR2 FQNEAQ, per germline (reference sequence). The V gene lost 2 bases and the J gene lost 10 bases, with 11 bases spanning the gap.

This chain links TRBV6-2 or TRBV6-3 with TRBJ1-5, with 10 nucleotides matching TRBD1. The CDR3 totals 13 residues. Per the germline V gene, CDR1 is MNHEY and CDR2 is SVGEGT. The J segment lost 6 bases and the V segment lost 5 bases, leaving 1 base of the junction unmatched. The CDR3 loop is CASSRDRGQPQHF. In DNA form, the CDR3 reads TGTGCCAGCAGTCGGGACAGGGGTCAGCCCCAGCATTTT.

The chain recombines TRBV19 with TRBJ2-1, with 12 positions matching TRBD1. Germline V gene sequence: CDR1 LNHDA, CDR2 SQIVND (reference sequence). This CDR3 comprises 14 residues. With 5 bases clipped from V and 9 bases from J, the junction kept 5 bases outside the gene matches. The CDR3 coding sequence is TGTGCCAGTAGTGTGGGACAGGGGGCAAGTGAGCAGTTCTTC. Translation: CASSVGQGASEQFF. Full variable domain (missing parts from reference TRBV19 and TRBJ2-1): DGGITQSPKYLFRKEGQNVTLSCEQNLNHDAMYWYRQDPGQGLRLIYYSQIVNDFQKGDIAEGYSVSREKKESFPLTVTSAQKNPTAFYLCASSVGQGASEQFFGPGTRLTVL.

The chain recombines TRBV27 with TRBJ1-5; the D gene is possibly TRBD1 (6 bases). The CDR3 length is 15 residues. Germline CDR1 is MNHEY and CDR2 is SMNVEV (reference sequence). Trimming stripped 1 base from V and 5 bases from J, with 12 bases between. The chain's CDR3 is CASSLLGGADQPQHF. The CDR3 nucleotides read TGTGCCAGCAGTTTATTAGGGGGGGCCGATCAGCCCCAGCATTTT.

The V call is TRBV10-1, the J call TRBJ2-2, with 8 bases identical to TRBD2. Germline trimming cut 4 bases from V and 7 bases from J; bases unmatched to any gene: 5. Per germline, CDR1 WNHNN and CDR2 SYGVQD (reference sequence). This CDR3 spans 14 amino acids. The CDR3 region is CASSASGGGGELFF. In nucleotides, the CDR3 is TGCGCCAGCAGTGCGAGCGGGGGTGGCGGGGAGCTGTTTTTT.

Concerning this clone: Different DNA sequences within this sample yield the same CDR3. The CDR3 reads CASSLSQAGGYGYTF. The CDR3, as DNA: TGTGCCAGCAGTTTATCCCAAGCAGGGGGCTATGGCTACACCTTC. This chain links TRBV28 with TRBJ1-2; 7 bases are a match to TRBD1. The CDR3 is 15 amino acids. CDR1 is MDHEN and CDR2 is SYDVKM in the germline V gene. V shed 1 base and J 4 bases; nucleotides not matched to a gene: 6.